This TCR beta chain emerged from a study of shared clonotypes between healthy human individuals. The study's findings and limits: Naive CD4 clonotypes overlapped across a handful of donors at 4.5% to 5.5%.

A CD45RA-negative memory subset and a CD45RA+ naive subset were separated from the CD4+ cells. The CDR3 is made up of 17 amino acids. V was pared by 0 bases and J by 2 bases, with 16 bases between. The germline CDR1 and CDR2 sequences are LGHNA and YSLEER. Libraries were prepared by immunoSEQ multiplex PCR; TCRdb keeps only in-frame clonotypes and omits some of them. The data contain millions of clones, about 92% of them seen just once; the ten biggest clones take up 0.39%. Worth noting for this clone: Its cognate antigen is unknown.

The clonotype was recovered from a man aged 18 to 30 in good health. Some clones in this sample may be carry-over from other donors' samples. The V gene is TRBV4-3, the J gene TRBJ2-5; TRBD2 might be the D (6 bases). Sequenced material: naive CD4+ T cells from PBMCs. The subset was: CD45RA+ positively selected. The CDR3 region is CASSQDWVEGRQETQYF. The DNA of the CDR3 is TGCGCCAGCAGCCAAGATTGGGTCGAGGGGAGGCAAGAGACCCAGTACTTC.